This TCR beta chain comes out of a study of control samples from healthy donors and cancer patients. Generated by immunoSEQ multiplex PCR, the TCRdb table keeps only in-frame clones and is missing some. The repertoire holds approximately 100,000 clones, with approximately 86% as singletons. The CDR3 is 14 amino acids. Deletions cut 0 bases from V and 5 bases from J, with 10 bases between. Germline V lookup: CDR1 KGHSH, CDR2 LQKENI. This chain uses TRBV18 with TRBJ1-2; D is uncertain. Sequences were obtained from blood. The sequence was collected from a young man in good health. This CDR3 reads CASSPPLPQYGYTF. The CDR3 DNA is TGTGCCAGCTCACCACCCCTCCCCCAGTATGGCTACACCTTC.